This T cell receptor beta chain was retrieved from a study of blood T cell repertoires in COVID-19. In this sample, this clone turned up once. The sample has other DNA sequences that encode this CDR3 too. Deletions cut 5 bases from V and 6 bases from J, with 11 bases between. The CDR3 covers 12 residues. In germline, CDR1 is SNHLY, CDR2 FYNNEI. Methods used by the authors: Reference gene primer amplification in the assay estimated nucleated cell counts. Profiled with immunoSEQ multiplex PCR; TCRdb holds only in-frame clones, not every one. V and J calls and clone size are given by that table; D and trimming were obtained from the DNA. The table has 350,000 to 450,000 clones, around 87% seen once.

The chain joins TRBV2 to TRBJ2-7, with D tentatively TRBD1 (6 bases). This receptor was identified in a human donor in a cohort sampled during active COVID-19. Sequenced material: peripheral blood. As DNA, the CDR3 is TGTGCCAGCAGTAACAGGGTCAGCGAGCAGTACTTC. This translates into CASSNRVSEQYF.